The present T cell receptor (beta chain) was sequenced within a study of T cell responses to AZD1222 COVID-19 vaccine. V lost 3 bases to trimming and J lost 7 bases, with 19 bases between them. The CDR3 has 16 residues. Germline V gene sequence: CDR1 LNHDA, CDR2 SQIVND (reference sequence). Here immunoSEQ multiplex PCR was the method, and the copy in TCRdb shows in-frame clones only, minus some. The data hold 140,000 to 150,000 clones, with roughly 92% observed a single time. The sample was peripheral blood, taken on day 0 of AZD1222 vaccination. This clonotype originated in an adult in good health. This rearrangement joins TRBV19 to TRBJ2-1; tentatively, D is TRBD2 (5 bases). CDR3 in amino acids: CASSIRADSYYNEQFF. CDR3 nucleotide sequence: TGTGCCAGTAGTATTCGGGCGGACTCCTACTATAATGAGCAGTTCTTC.